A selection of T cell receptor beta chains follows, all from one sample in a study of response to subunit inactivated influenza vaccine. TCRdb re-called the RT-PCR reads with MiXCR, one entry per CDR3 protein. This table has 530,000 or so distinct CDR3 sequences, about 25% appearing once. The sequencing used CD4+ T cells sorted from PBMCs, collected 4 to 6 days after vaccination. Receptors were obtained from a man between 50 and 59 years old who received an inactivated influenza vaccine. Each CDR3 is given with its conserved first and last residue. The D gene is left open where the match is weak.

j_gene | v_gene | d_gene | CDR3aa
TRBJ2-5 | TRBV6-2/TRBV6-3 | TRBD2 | CASRTSGGYQETQYF
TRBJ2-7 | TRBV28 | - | CASSGEGGGYEQYF
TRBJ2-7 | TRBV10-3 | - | CAISGAGDEQYF
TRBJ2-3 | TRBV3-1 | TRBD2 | CASSHRLARGTDTQYF
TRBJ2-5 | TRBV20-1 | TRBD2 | CSAGGLAGQETQYF
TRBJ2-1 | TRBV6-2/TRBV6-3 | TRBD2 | CASSYPVFSSGSSGNEQFF
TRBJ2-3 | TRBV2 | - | CASSEASLAPSDTQYF
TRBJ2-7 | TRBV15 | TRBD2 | CATSGGLGIGTYEQYF
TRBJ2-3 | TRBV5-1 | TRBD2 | CASSLVGLAASDTQYF
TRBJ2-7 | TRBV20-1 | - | CSASFRGPTDEQYF
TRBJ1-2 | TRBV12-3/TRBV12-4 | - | CASNEGYGYTF
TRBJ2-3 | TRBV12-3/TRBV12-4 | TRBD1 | CASSLPPGQGKSDTQYF
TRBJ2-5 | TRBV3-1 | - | CASSLQGRAETQYF
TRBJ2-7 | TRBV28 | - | CASNIGTAPSYEQYF
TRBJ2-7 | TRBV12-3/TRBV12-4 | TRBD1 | CASRSGTGIYEQYF
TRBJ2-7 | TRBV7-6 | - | CASSLDLGEQYF
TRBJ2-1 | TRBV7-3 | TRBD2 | CASSSTSGSGNEQFF
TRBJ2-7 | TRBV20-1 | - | CSASRAAAYEQYF
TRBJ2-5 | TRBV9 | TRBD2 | CASSPGLAGRETQYF
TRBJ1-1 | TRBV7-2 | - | CASSVASWNTEAFF
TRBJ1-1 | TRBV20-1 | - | CSAREAVGSGEAFF
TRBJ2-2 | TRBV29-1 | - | CSVTRTQGNTGELFF
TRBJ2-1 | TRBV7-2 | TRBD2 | CASSQPGGRRHEQFF
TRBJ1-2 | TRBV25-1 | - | CASGDFLNYGYTF
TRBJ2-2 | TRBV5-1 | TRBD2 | CASSPRTSAVPGELFF
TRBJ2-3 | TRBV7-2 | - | CASSFIGTDTQYF
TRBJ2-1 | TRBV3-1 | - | CASSQGGISYNEQFF